This T cell receptor beta chain was recovered during a study of blood T cell repertoires in COVID-19 (dated by TCRdb to about 2020). Regarding the complete study: Collaborator samples came from the United States, Italy and Spain and covered acute and convalescent phases of COVID-19. The material from the prospective study consisted of cDNA or gDNA derived from T cells, B-cell-depleted T cells, or PBMCs. The dataset comprised deeply sampled blood TCRbeta repertoires from subjects exposed to, actively infected with, or recovered from COVID-19. The repertoires were released in a freely available public database intended as a resource for research on the immune response to SARS-CoV-2. The samples were drawn from two sources: the first 160 participants of the ongoing ImmuneRACE study, and 1,200 or so subjects contributed by 6 global collaborators. The sample metadata nearly always contained a de-identified subject ID, COVID-19 status, age in years and sex. HLA class I and class II types, where available, came from metadata supplied by the sample provider rather than from assay-based typing. Overall results and qualifications from the work: The quantity of clinical and demographic metadata differed by source and by participant and was supplied without curation.

The immunoSEQ Assay, a bias-controlled multiplex PCR, was used to amplify TCRbeta CDR3 regions from genomic DNA. The published analysis was carried out like this. Within the assay, amplification of reference gene primers was used to estimate how many nucleated cells each sample contained. To quantify the absolute abundance of each unique TCRbeta CDR3 rearrangement, sequence reads were collapsed and filtered. For each sample, productive Simpson clonality was calculated by taking the square root of Simpson's diversity index across productive rearrangements. The clones in this table, taken by TCRdb from immuneACCESS, are in-frame only. Not every clone is retained; where verified, under half of the shortfall comes from an unresolved V gene, and the cause of the rest is unknown. V, J and clone size derive from that table, while D and trimming were established from the DNA sequence. Within this sample are 130,000 to 150,000 clones, with roughly 84% of them counted one time only. The ten biggest clones cover 5% to 7% of the sample.

Enrolling through a virtual design, the prospective study's participants ranged in age from roughly 18 to 89 years and lived across roughly 24 United States geographic areas. In the prospective study, participants were assigned to cohorts based on the clinical history participants reported in a screening survey and a study questionnaire. In the prospective study, mobile phlebotomists collected whole blood, serum and a nasopharyngeal or oropharyngeal swab from each participant. Over a 2-month period, participants in the prospective study had the option of providing additional blood draws and questionnaires. Blood samples from the prospective study were shipped frozen or at room temperature prior to DNA extraction. Sequences LNHDA (CDR1) and SQIVND (CDR2) are obtained from the germline V gene (reference sequence). The CDR3 runs 15 amino acids, cysteine and phenylalanine included. Just CDR3 DNA is preserved here, 45 bases in frame from base 1. V loses 8 bases at its end and J loses 1 base; junction bases beyond the gene matches: 8.

About this clone: The antigen it binds to is not known. Within one base of it there is no much larger clone, and no base qualities were kept.

The chain links TRBV19 with TRBJ2-5; 9 junctional bases match TRBD1. The TCR originated in a man between 35 and 55 years old with acute COVID-19. The sequenced sample was PBMCs or T cells enriched from blood (not recorded which). The bases are TGTGCCAGTGCCCCGAGGACAGGGGCCCAAGAGACCCAGTACTTC. Translation gives CASAPRTGAQETQYF.